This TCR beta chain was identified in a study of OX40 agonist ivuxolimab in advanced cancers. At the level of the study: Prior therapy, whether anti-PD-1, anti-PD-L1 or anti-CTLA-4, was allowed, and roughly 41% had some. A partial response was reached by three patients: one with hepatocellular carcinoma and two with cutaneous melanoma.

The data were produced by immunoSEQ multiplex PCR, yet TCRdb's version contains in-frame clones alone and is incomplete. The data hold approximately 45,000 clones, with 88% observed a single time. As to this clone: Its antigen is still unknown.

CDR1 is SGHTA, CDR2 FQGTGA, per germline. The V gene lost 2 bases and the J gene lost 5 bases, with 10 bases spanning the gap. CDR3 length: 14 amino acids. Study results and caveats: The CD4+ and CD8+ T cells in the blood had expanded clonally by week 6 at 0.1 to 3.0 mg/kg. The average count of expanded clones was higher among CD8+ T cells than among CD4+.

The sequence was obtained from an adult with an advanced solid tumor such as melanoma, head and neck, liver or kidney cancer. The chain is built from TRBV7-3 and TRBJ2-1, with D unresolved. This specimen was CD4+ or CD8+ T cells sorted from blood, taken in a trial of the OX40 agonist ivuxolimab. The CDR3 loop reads CASSLFSPDNEQFF. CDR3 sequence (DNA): TGTGCCAGCAGCTTATTTTCGCCGGACAATGAGCAGTTCTTC.